A selection of T cell receptor beta chains follows, all from one sample in a study of T cells expressing NK-cell markers. TCRdb re-called the 5' RACE reads and shows each CDR3 protein once, DNA omitted. The sample includes around 380,000 distinct CDR3 sequences. The sample was blood T cells: a sorted CD56 or NKG2C T cell subset, CD4+ or CD8+ T cells, or bulk PBMC T cells (not recorded which). The receptors shown here come from a woman aged 45-65 years in good health. Both conserved end residues are part of each CDR3.

CDR3	length	V	J
CASIWLAGVGEQFF	14	TRBV7-9	TRBJ2-1
CASSSPGREGLNTNNEQFF	19	TRBV12-3/TRBV12-4	TRBJ2-1
CASSLHGIVDEQFF	14	TRBV28	TRBJ2-1
CATSSESRKNTGELFF	16	TRBV24-1	TRBJ2-2
CATHQGSYEQYF	12	TRBV6-6	TRBJ2-7
CASSQVAGGSNEQFF	15	TRBV4-1	TRBJ2-1
CASSTTGSYNEQFF	14	TRBV19	TRBJ2-1
CASSTKTGSNEQFF	14	TRBV18	TRBJ2-1
CASSTGTLSTNEKLFF	16	TRBV21-1	TRBJ1-4
CASSVDVGGPYEQYF	15	TRBV9	TRBJ2-7
CASSDTRDRGGKLFF	15	TRBV25-1	TRBJ1-4
CAWTRSYEQYF	11	TRBV30	TRBJ2-7
CSTGTGQETQYF	12	TRBV20-1	TRBJ2-5
CASSSRLATLETQYF	15	TRBV3-1	TRBJ2-5
CASSLSTGSSGANVLTF	17	TRBV5-1	TRBJ2-6
CSVEGMSEESYNEQFF	16	TRBV29-1	TRBJ2-1
CASSFLSGAEAFF	13	TRBV5-1	TRBJ1-1
CASARRNSGANVLTF	15	TRBV12-3/TRBV12-4	TRBJ2-6
CASSTLWGNLAKNIQYF	17	TRBV28	TRBJ2-4